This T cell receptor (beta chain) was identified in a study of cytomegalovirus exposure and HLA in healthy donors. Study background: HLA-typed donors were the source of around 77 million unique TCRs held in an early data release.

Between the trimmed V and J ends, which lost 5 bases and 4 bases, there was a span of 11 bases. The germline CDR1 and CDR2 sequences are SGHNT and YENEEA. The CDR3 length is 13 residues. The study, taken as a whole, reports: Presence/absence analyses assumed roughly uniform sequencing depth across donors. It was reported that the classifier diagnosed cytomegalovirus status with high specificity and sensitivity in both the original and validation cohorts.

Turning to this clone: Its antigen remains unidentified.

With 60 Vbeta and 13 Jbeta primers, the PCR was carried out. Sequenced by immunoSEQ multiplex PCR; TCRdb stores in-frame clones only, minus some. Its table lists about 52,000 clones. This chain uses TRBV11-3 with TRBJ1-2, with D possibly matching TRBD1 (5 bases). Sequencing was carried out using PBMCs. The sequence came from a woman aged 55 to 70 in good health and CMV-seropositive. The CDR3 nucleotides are TGTGCCAGCAGCCTTGGGGGGGGCTATGGCTACACCTTC. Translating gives CASSLGGGYGYTF.